These 19 T cell receptor beta chains originate from one sample sequenced in a study of Ad26.COV2.S vaccination and SARS-CoV-2 variants. Specified treatment: some 20 received Ad26.COV2.S at low or high dose, single or two shots; 5 received placebo; per-sample allocation not given. Each sample was drawn 63 days after the first injection (of vaccine or placebo). Profiling relied on immunoSEQ multiplex PCR, and the TCRdb table lists in-frame clones only, not all of them. The top ten clones hold approximately 5.9% of a sample with roughly 300,000 clones, roughly 90% of them seen once. This sample comprised peripheral blood, obtained in a trial of Ad26.COV2.S vaccine versus placebo. Receptor source: a person between 18 and 65 years old who received the Ad26.COV2.S COVID-19 vaccine or a placebo.

The chain couples TRBV6-5 to TRBJ2-3; 8 bases align to TRBD1. Trimming took 5 bases from V and 6 from J; bases not matched to a gene: 4. Looked up from germline, CDR1 is MNHEY and CDR2 is SVGAGI. The CDR3 is 13 amino acids. In nucleotides, the CDR3 is TGTGCCAGCAGTACCCGACAGGGGGATACGCAGTATTTT. Its translation: CASSTRQGDTQYF.

This clone came up once. The rearrangement uses TRBV7-9 and TRBJ1-1; D is uncertain. CDR1 SEHNR and CDR2 FQNEAQ come from the germline V gene (reference sequence). Trimming cost V 2 bases and J 5 bases, with 12 bases left between them. This CDR3 contains 14 residues. The CDR3 coding sequence is TGTGCCAGCAGCTTAACCGATGAGCTGACTGAAGCTTTCTTT. Residues: CASSLTDELTEAFF.

J is TRBJ2-6 and V is TRBV28; TRBD1 or TRBD2 may be the D gene (5 bases each). V lost 2 bases to trimming and J lost 0 bases, with 23 bases between them. The V gene's germline CDR1 is MDHEN and CDR2 SYDVKM. CDR3 length equals 21 residues. In DNA form, the CDR3 reads TGTGCCAGCAGTTTACTACCCATCGGTCGGGGCCGAACCTCTGGGGCCAACGTCCTGACTTTC. Translating it yields CASSLLPIGRGRTSGANVLTF.

The genes are TRBV6-2 or TRBV6-3 and TRBJ1-2; TRBD1 aligns across 8 bases. Per the germline V gene, CDR1 is MNHEY and CDR2 is SVGEGT. The J segment lost 2 bases and the V segment lost 2 bases, leaving 4 bases of the junction unmatched. The CDR3 is 15 residues long. The CDR3 nucleotides are TGTGCCAGCAGTTACCCCGGGACAGGAAACTATGGCTACACCTTC. Translation: CASSYPGTGNYGYTF.

The rearrangement uses TRBV12-3 or TRBV12-4 and TRBJ2-5, with 7 bases lining up with TRBD2. V gave up 1 base and J gave up 4 bases; unmatched junction bases: 0. The CDR3 runs 13 residues. The chain's CDR3 is CASSLGGGETQYF. The DNA for the CDR3 is TGTGCCAGCAGTTTAGGCGGGGGAGAGACCCAGTACTTC.

The CDR3 bases are TGTGCCAGCAGCTTTGGCGGGAACACTGAAGCTTTCTTT. Translation: CASSFGGNTEAFF. This chain joins TRBV11-2 and TRBJ1-1; D is unclear. CDR1 and CDR2 from the germline V gene are SGHAT and FQNNGV. This CDR3 region has 13 residues. The V end was cut by 3 bases, the J end by 1 base, with 6 bases between. Using reference TRBV11-2 and TRBJ1-1 for the parts outside the CDR3, the full variable domain is EAGVAQSPRYKIIEKRQSVAFWCNPISGHATLYWYQQILGQGPKLLIQFQNNGVVDDSQLPKDRFSAERLKGVDSTLKIQPAKLEDSAVYLCASSFGGNTEAFFGQGTRLTVV.

The chain recombines TRBV9 with TRBJ1-2, with D perhaps matching TRBD1 (5 bases). Germline V gives CDR1 SGDLS, CDR2 YYNGEE. The V and J ends lost 2 bases and 4 bases respectively, with 18 bases between them. CDR3 length: 16 residues. In DNA form, the CDR3 reads TGTGCCAGCAGCGTTCAGGGCGGGTCTTTTGCCTATGGCTACACCTTC. This gives the protein CASSVQGGSFAYGYTF.

Of note for this clone: Other DNA variants within this sample encode the same CDR3. The chain joins TRBV5-1 to TRBJ2-3, with TRBD1 matching 10 bases. Germline V gene lookup returns CDR1 SGHRS and CDR2 YFSETQ. The CDR3 extends over 16 amino acids. V trimming: 0 bases; J trimming: 1 base; junction bases outside the gene matches: 2. The DNA of the CDR3 is TGCGCCAGCAGCTTGGCGGGGACAGGGGGCACAGATACGCAGTATTTT. Protein: CASSLAGTGGTDTQYF.

This sequence joins TRBV28 and TRBJ2-5; TRBD2 might be the D (5 bases). This CDR3 has 15 residues. Germline V gives CDR1 MDHEN, CDR2 SYDVKM. Trimming pared 7 bases from V and 2 bases from J, leaving 17 bases between. CDR3 region: CASKVGEPKQETQYF. CDR3 DNA sequence: TGTGCCAGCAAGGTTGGGGAGCCCAAACAAGAGACCCAGTACTTC.

This chain uses TRBV19 with TRBJ2-2; D perhaps matches TRBD1 (6 bases). This CDR3 spans 15 amino acids. CDR1 is LNHDA, CDR2 SQIVND, per germline (reference sequence). V was clipped by 5 bases and J by 5 bases, with 15 bases between them. DNA of the CDR3: TGTGCCAGTAGTTACATACAGGGTACAACCGGGGAGCTGTTTTTT. It translates to CASSYIQGTTGELFF.

V usage is TRBV27 and J usage is TRBJ1-3; 9 bases match TRBD1. CDR1 and CDR2 (germline): MNHEY, SMNVEV (reference sequence). The CDR3 runs to 18 residues. Trimming cost V 7 bases and J 2 bases; bases outside gene matches: 15. Here the CDR3 reads CASIKMGTGSLAGNTIYF. As DNA, the CDR3 is TGTGCCAGCATTAAAATGGGGACAGGGAGTTTAGCTGGAAACACCATATATTTT.

The chain links TRBV5-6 to TRBJ1-1; no clear D. Germline CDR1 SGHDT, CDR2 YYEEEE. This CDR3 spans 14 amino acids. Deletions cut 0 bases from V and 0 bases from J, with 6 bases between. The CDR3 DNA reads TGTGCCAGCAGCTTGGCCAGGTTGAACACTGAAGCTTTCTTT. This gives the protein CASSLARLNTEAFF.

The V call is TRBV4-3, the J call TRBJ1-2; 7 bases fit TRBD1. The CDR3 sequence is 15 residues long. Trimming at V came to 0 bases and at J to 4 bases, leaving 5 bases not matched to a gene. Germline loops: CDR1 LGHNA, CDR2 YSLEER. CDR3 sequence (DNA): TGCGCCAGCAGCCAAGAGATACAGGGGCCCTATGGCTACACCTTC. Translation gives CASSQEIQGPYGYTF.

This sequence joins TRBV28 and TRBJ1-5; D ambiguous. The germline V gene has CDR1 MDHEN and CDR2 SYDVKM. The CDR3 is 15 amino acids. Deletions cut 6 bases from V and 4 bases from J, with 16 bases between. The CDR3 loop reads CASSRRGLGNQPQHF. CDR3 DNA: TGTGCCAGCAGCCGACGAGGCCTGGGGAATCAGCCCCAGCATTTT.

The chain combines TRBV19 with TRBJ2-7, with 12 bases aligning to TRBD1. After removal of 4 bases from V and 3 bases from J, the junction contained 10 bases not matched to a gene. This CDR3 comprises 17 residues. The germline CDR1 and CDR2 sequences are LNHDA and SQIVND (reference sequence). The CDR3 reads CASSKRGQGAKFYEQYF. CDR3 DNA sequence: TGTGCCAGTAGTAAACGGGGACAGGGGGCGAAATTCTACGAGCAGTACTTC.

The genes are TRBV19 and TRBJ1-1; 7 bases are shared with TRBD1. Germline assignment: CDR1 LNHDA and CDR2 SQIVND (reference sequence). The CDR3 has 18 amino acids. V was clipped by 7 bases and J by 0 bases; unmatched bases: 17. CDR3 amino acids: CASKRVNRQGVLNTEAFF. CDR3 sequence (DNA): TGTGCCAGTAAAAGAGTGAATCGGCAGGGGGTACTGAACACTGAAGCTTTCTTT.

This clone appeared a single time. Relative to the germline gene, one junction end is altered; a read error may explain this. The gene calls are TRBV5-6 and TRBJ1-2; TRBD1 matches 10 bases. The CDR3 spans 13 residues. Germline-derived CDR1 and CDR2 are SGHDT and YYEEEE. The CDR3 sequence: CASSSGTGEGGPF. Written as DNA, the CDR3 is TGTGCCAGCAGCTCCGGGACAGGGGAGGGCGGCCCCTTC. The full variable domain, its missing parts supplied by reference TRBV5-6 and TRBJ1-2, is DAGVTQSPTHLIKTRGQQVTLRCSPKSGHDTVSWYQQALGQGPQFIFQYYEEEERQRGNFPDRFSGHQFPNYSSELNVNALLLGDSALYLCASSSGTGEGGPFGSGTRLTVV.

The chain combines TRBV6-5 with TRBJ2-1; TRBD1 matches 9 bases. The CDR3 has 15 residues. The germline CDR1 and CDR2 sequences are MNHEY and SVGAGI. V was pared by 6 bases and J by 2 bases, with 5 bases of the junction left unmatched. CDR3 nucleotide sequence: TGTGCCAGCAGACCGACAGGGGGAACCTACAATGAGCAGTTCTTC. Translated: CASRPTGGTYNEQFF.

This clone was seen a single time. V is TRBV7-3 and J is TRBJ2-6, with 9 bases fitting TRBD1. J was trimmed by 4 bases and V by 3 bases; bases with no gene match: 13. The CDR3 loop spans 19 amino acids. Per germline, CDR1 SGHTA and CDR2 FQGTGA. CDR3 sequence (DNA): TGTGCCAGCAGCTTCGGAGCCGGGACAGGGTCCGCGGGGGCCAACGTCCTGACTTTC. As protein: CASSFGAGTGSAGANVLTF.